These T cell receptor beta chains were read from a single sample in a study of cytomegalovirus exposure and HLA in healthy donors. The repertoire was sequenced with immunoSEQ multiplex PCR; TCRdb's copy has only in-frame clones and lacks some. The table lists approximately 200,000 clones, around three quarters of them singletons, with approximately 4% in the top ten. Sequenced input: PBMCs. These TCRs come from a woman under 40 in good health and CMV-seropositive. The CDR3 runs from the conserved cysteine through the conserved F or W. The order of the fields is V gene, D gene, clone size, J gene, CDR3 length, CDR3 DNA, CDR3 protein. A D gene is named only where the DNA matches it firmly. Size tells how often a clone was seen (once, few, many) or the class of an expanded clone, and some rows leave it out.

v_gene: TRBV7-6
d_gene: TRBD2
abundance: .
j_gene: TRBJ2-5
len: 18
CDR3nt: TGTGCCAGCAGCTTAGCGAAGGGACGGGGACTAAGGGGAGAGACCCAGTACTTC
CDR3aa: CASSLAKGRGLRGETQYF

v_gene: TRBV6-1
d_gene: TRBD1
abundance: .
j_gene: TRBJ1-5
len: 16
CDR3nt: TGTGCCAGCAGCGAAGAGGGGGGACAGGGCAATCAGCCCCAGCATTTT
CDR3aa: CASSEEGGQGNQPQHF

v_gene: TRBV30
d_gene: TRBD2
abundance: once
j_gene: TRBJ2-2
len: 16
CDR3nt: TGTGCCTGGAGTGGGGCTAGCGGGATAGTAATCGGGGAGCTGTTTTTT
CDR3aa: CAWSGASGIVIGELFF

v_gene: TRBV6-6
d_gene: .
abundance: .
j_gene: TRBJ1-1
len: 13
CDR3nt: TGTGCCAGCAGCCCAGAGGCGGAGACTGAAGCTTTCTTT
CDR3aa: CASSPEAETEAFF

v_gene: TRBV2
d_gene: .
abundance: .
j_gene: TRBJ1-1
len: 11
CDR3nt: TGTGCCGGGGGCAGGGACCTTGAAGCTTTCTTT
CDR3aa: CAGGRDLEAFF

v_gene: TRBV6-5
d_gene: .
abundance: .
j_gene: TRBJ2-7
len: 15
CDR3nt: TGTGCCAGCAGTAAAACGGGGGTGGACTCCTACGAGCAGTACTTC
CDR3aa: CASSKTGVDSYEQYF

v_gene: TRBV7-9
d_gene: .
abundance: .
j_gene: TRBJ2-3
len: 14
CDR3nt: TGTGCCAGCAGCCTCCGGACTAACACAGATACGCAGTATTTT
CDR3aa: CASSLRTNTDTQYF

v_gene: TRBV29-1
d_gene: .
abundance: .
j_gene: TRBJ1-1
len: 12
CDR3nt: TGCAGCGCTCCGCCCGCGGGGCCTGAAGCTTTCTTT
CDR3aa: CSAPPAGPEAFF

v_gene: TRBV7-2
d_gene: TRBD1
abundance: .
j_gene: TRBJ2-4
len: 18
CDR3nt: TGTGCCAGCAGCTACCACCTGGGACAGGGTAGTACCAAAAACATTCAGTACTTC
CDR3aa: CASSYHLGQGSTKNIQYF

v_gene: TRBV7-9
d_gene: .
abundance: .
j_gene: TRBJ1-4
len: 11
CDR3nt: TGTGCCAGCAGCTTTGGCGAAAAACTGTTTTTT
CDR3aa: CASSFGEKLFF

v_gene: TRBV18
d_gene: .
abundance: .
j_gene: TRBJ1-2
len: 15
CDR3nt: TGTGCCAGCTCACCAGAGGCCGCCGGTAATTATGGCTACACCTTC
CDR3aa: CASSPEAAGNYGYTF

v_gene: TRBV19
d_gene: .
abundance: .
j_gene: TRBJ1-1
len: 13
CDR3nt: TGTGCCAGTAGAAGTGGGGGGACCACTGAAGCTTTCTTT
CDR3aa: CASRSGGTTEAFF

v_gene: TRBV10-3
d_gene: TRBD1
abundance: few
j_gene: TRBJ1-1
len: 14
CDR3nt: TGTGCCATCAGGGGGACAGGGCGCAACACTGAAGCTTTCTTT
CDR3aa: CAIRGTGRNTEAFF

v_gene: TRBV6-1
d_gene: TRBD1
abundance: .
j_gene: TRBJ1-1
len: 15
CDR3nt: TGTGCCAGCAGTGAGCTCTGGACAGGGAAAAGGGGGGCTTTCTTT
CDR3aa: CASSELWTGKRGAFF

v_gene: TRBV7-8
d_gene: .
abundance: .
j_gene: TRBJ1-1
len: 14
CDR3nt: TGTGCCAGCAGCTTAGGTACAGTACCCACTGAAGCTTTCTTT
CDR3aa: CASSLGTVPTEAFF

v_gene: TRBV4-3
d_gene: TRBD1
abundance: .
j_gene: TRBJ1-1
len: 18
CDR3nt: TGCGCCAGCAGCCAGACCCCGGAATCAGGGGGTAGAAGAACTGAAGCTTTCTTT
CDR3aa: CASSQTPESGGRRTEAFF

v_gene: TRBV5-6
d_gene: .
abundance: .
j_gene: TRBJ2-3
len: 15
CDR3nt: TGTGCCAGCAGCCCCCCCCTCAGGAACACAGATACGCAGTATTTT
CDR3aa: CASSPPLRNTDTQYF

v_gene: TRBV9
d_gene: .
abundance: .
j_gene: TRBJ2-7
len: 14
CDR3nt: TGTGCCAGCAGCCCCCGACTAAATCCCTACGAGCAGTACTTC
CDR3aa: CASSPRLNPYEQYF

v_gene: TRBV5-1
d_gene: .
abundance: .
j_gene: TRBJ2-1
len: 12
CDR3nt: TGCGCCAGCAGTCTCCTAGGGGGTGAGCAGTTCTTC
CDR3aa: CASSLLGGEQFF

v_gene: TRBV7-9
d_gene: TRBD1
abundance: .
j_gene: TRBJ1-2
len: 15
CDR3nt: TGTGCCAGCAGCCTAGGGACAGGGGGAAAAGACGGCTACACCTTC
CDR3aa: CASSLGTGGKDGYTF

v_gene: TRBV7-9
d_gene: TRBD1
abundance: .
j_gene: TRBJ1-2
len: 13
CDR3nt: TGTGCCAGCAGCCCTGGGACAGATTACGGCTACACCTTC
CDR3aa: CASSPGTDYGYTF

v_gene: TRBV4-3
d_gene: .
abundance: .
j_gene: TRBJ1-5
len: 14
CDR3nt: TGCGCCAGCAGCCAAGACAGGGCCGATTGGCCCCAGCATTTT
CDR3aa: CASSQDRADWPQHF

v_gene: TRBV7-9
d_gene: .
abundance: .
j_gene: TRBJ2-3
len: 16
CDR3nt: TGTGCCAGCAGCCCCCCGTCGAGCAGGCACACAGATACGCAGTATTTT
CDR3aa: CASSPPSSRHTDTQYF

v_gene: TRBV7-9
d_gene: .
abundance: .
j_gene: TRBJ1-6
len: 14
CDR3nt: TGTGCCAGCAGTACAGGGTTTGGGAATTCACCCCTCCACTTT
CDR3aa: CASSTGFGNSPLHF

v_gene: TRBV14
d_gene: .
abundance: .
j_gene: TRBJ1-2
len: 16
CDR3nt: TGTGCCAGCAGCGAAACTTCAAGAGGTTTCGACTATGGCTACACCTTC
CDR3aa: CASSETSRGFDYGYTF

v_gene: TRBV7-9
d_gene: TRBD1
abundance: .
j_gene: TRBJ2-5
len: 14
CDR3nt: TGTGCCAGCAGCTTCGGGACAGATGGGGAGACCCAGTACTTC
CDR3aa: CASSFGTDGETQYF

v_gene: TRBV2
d_gene: .
abundance: once
j_gene: TRBJ1-4
len: 15
CDR3nt: TGTGCCAGCAGTGAGGGGGCGGCAATGAAGTGGAAACTGTTTTTT
CDR3aa: CASSEGAAMKWKLFF

v_gene: TRBV2
d_gene: TRBD1
abundance: .
j_gene: TRBJ1-2
len: 13
CDR3nt: TGTGCCAGCAGAGCCGACAGGGGGGGTGGCTACACCTTC
CDR3aa: CASRADRGGGYTF

v_gene: TRBV5-6
d_gene: TRBD2
abundance: .
j_gene: TRBJ2-1
len: 19
CDR3nt: TGTGCCAGCAGCTTGATGGCCTCGACTAGCGGGGGGGCGTGGAATGAGCAGTTCTTC
CDR3aa: CASSLMASTSGGAWNEQFF

v_gene: TRBV5-1
d_gene: .
abundance: .
j_gene: TRBJ1-4
len: 15
CDR3nt: TGCGCCAGCAGCCTTACTTTGGCGGGGAATGAAAAACTGTTTTTT
CDR3aa: CASSLTLAGNEKLFF

v_gene: TRBV18
d_gene: TRBD1
abundance: .
j_gene: TRBJ1-5
len: 16
CDR3nt: TGTGCCAGCTCACCGCCCCCGGACAGGGGAAATCAGCCCCAGCATTTT
CDR3aa: CASSPPPDRGNQPQHF

v_gene: TRBV7-9
d_gene: TRBD2
abundance: .
j_gene: TRBJ2-2
len: 19
CDR3nt: TGTGCCAGCAGCTTAGACTGGACTAGCGGGAGTGGTTATACCGGGGAGCTGTTTTTT
CDR3aa: CASSLDWTSGSGYTGELFF

v_gene: TRBV4-3
d_gene: TRBD1
abundance: .
j_gene: TRBJ1-6
len: 14
CDR3nt: TGCGCCAGCAGCAAGGGACAGGGAAATTCACCCCTCCACTTT
CDR3aa: CASSKGQGNSPLHF

v_gene: TRBV11-2
d_gene: .
abundance: .
j_gene: TRBJ2-7
len: 16
CDR3nt: TGTGCCAGCAGCTTGACGACACCACCGAGCTCCTACGAGCAGTACTTC
CDR3aa: CASSLTTPPSSYEQYF

v_gene: TRBV4-2
d_gene: .
abundance: .
j_gene: TRBJ2-3
len: 16
CDR3nt: TGTGCCAGCAGCCAAGAGACGGGGGTCACCGCAGATACGCAGTATTTT
CDR3aa: CASSQETGVTADTQYF

v_gene: TRBV2
d_gene: TRBD2
abundance: .
j_gene: TRBJ2-7
len: 14
CDR3nt: TGTGCCAGCAGGTTGGGACTAGCGGACTACGAGCAGTACTTC
CDR3aa: CASRLGLADYEQYF

v_gene: TRBV2
d_gene: TRBD2
abundance: .
j_gene: TRBJ2-3
len: 14
CDR3nt: TGTGCCACGCTAGCGGGGGATAACACAGATACGCAGTATTTT
CDR3aa: CATLAGDNTDTQYF

v_gene: TRBV4-1
d_gene: TRBD2
abundance: .
j_gene: TRBJ2-7
len: 16
CDR3nt: TGCGCCAGCAGCCAAGGGAGCGGGAGGTTTTTCTACGAGCAGTACTTC
CDR3aa: CASSQGSGRFFYEQYF

v_gene: TRBV9
d_gene: TRBD1
abundance: .
j_gene: TRBJ2-1
len: 16
CDR3nt: TGTGCCAGCAGCGTAGCCGGGACAGGTTTTTACAATGAGCAGTTCTTC
CDR3aa: CASSVAGTGFYNEQFF

v_gene: TRBV7-8
d_gene: .
abundance: .
j_gene: TRBJ1-2
len: 13
CDR3nt: TGTGCCAGCAGCCCCCCAGGTCATGGTGGCTACACCTTC
CDR3aa: CASSPPGHGGYTF

v_gene: TRBV15
d_gene: .
abundance: .
j_gene: TRBJ1-5
len: 13
CDR3nt: TGTGCCACCACCCGGGAGGTTGATCAGCCCCAGCATTTT
CDR3aa: CATTREVDQPQHF

v_gene: TRBV6-1
d_gene: .
abundance: .
j_gene: TRBJ2-3
len: 18
CDR3nt: TGTGCCAGCAGTGAAATAGGACAGACGGAAGCTGGCACAGATACGCAGTATTTT
CDR3aa: CASSEIGQTEAGTDTQYF

v_gene: TRBV7-2
d_gene: TRBD2
abundance: .
j_gene: TRBJ2-7
len: 14
CDR3nt: TGTGCCAGCAGCTTAGAGCGGGGTCCCTACGAGCAGTACTTC
CDR3aa: CASSLERGPYEQYF

v_gene: TRBV9
d_gene: TRBD1
abundance: .
j_gene: TRBJ1-1
len: 15
CDR3nt: TGTGCCAGCAGCGTAGAAGGGGGCGGAATCACTGAAGCTTTCTTT
CDR3aa: CASSVEGGGITEAFF

v_gene: TRBV6-1
d_gene: .
abundance: .
j_gene: TRBJ2-7
len: 15
CDR3nt: TGTGCCAGCAGTGAAGAGGGGGGGCGGTACTACGAGCAGTACTTC
CDR3aa: CASSEEGGRYYEQYF

v_gene: TRBV13
d_gene: .
abundance: .
j_gene: TRBJ2-4
len: 13
CDR3nt: TGTGCCAGCAGCTACAGGGTCCAAAACATTCAGTACTTC
CDR3aa: CASSYRVQNIQYF

v_gene: TRBV20-1
d_gene: .
abundance: once
j_gene: TRBJ2-1
len: 11
CDR3nt: TGCAGTGCTATGGAGGTCAATGAGCAGTTCTTC
CDR3aa: CSAMEVNEQFF

v_gene: TRBV19
d_gene: .
abundance: .
j_gene: TRBJ2-2
len: 12
CDR3nt: TGTGCCAGTAGTCATAACACCGGGGAGCTGTTTTTT
CDR3aa: CASSHNTGELFF

v_gene: TRBV4-2
d_gene: TRBD2
abundance: .
j_gene: TRBJ2-7
len: 16
CDR3nt: TGTGCCAGCAGCCTTTCGAGCGGGGGAGCCGCCTACGAGCAGTACTTC
CDR3aa: CASSLSSGGAAYEQYF

v_gene: TRBV5-4
d_gene: TRBD1
abundance: .
j_gene: TRBJ1-2
len: 16
CDR3nt: TGTGCCAGCAGCTTGGATACAGGGGGCGCGGGCTATGGCTACACCTTC
CDR3aa: CASSLDTGGAGYGYTF

v_gene: TRBV15
d_gene: .
abundance: few
j_gene: TRBJ1-2
len: 17
CDR3nt: TGTGCCACCAGCAGAGACCTTGCGGCAGGGGTTAGGAGTGGCTACACCTTC
CDR3aa: CATSRDLAAGVRSGYTF

v_gene: TRBV4-3
d_gene: .
abundance: .
j_gene: TRBJ1-1
len: 16
CDR3nt: TGCGCCAGCAGCCAAGAGGTGGGTGGGGGGGGCAATCCAGCTTTCTTT
CDR3aa: CASSQEVGGGGNPAFF

v_gene: TRBV7-2
d_gene: TRBD2
abundance: .
j_gene: TRBJ2-1
len: 17
CDR3nt: TGTGCCAGCAGCTTAGTGGGGCTAGCGGGGGGACGTAATGAGCAGTTCTTC
CDR3aa: CASSLVGLAGGRNEQFF

v_gene: TRBV4-1
d_gene: TRBD2
abundance: .
j_gene: TRBJ2-7
len: 15
CDR3nt: TGCGCCAGCAGCCAAGAAAAGCGGGAGGACTACGAGCAGTACTTC
CDR3aa: CASSQEKREDYEQYF

v_gene: TRBV5-6
d_gene: TRBD1
abundance: .
j_gene: TRBJ2-2
len: 15
CDR3nt: TGTGCCAGCAGACTGGGACAGGAGAACACCGGGGAGCTGTTTTTT
CDR3aa: CASRLGQENTGELFF